Shown below are 23 T cell receptor beta chains from a single sample sequenced in a study of CD8 T cells in ankylosing spondylitis. One entry per CDR3 protein results from TCRdb running MiXCR on the 5' RACE reads. The sample yields some 220,000 distinct CDR3 sequences, about 7% seen once. For these TCRs, the target antigens are not known. Study results and caveats: Roughly eight highly homologous variants made up a TCR beta motif, and this motif appeared characteristic of ankylosing spondylitis blood.

The source material was blood, either unsorted or a sorted T cell fraction (not recorded which). The receptors were gathered from a male donor with ankylosing spondylitis.

The table lists this clonotype with many counts. The V and J genes are TRBV2 and TRBJ2-7; 8 nucleotides match TRBD1. Germline values: CDR1 SNHLY, CDR2 FYNNEI. CDR3 size: 15 residues. Losses at the gene ends were 4 bases for V and 0 bases for J; bases not matched to a gene: 5. CDR3 sequence (DNA): TGTGCCAGCAGTGGGACAGGGAGAAGCTCCTACGAGCAGTACTTC. Amino acids: CASSGTGRSSYEQYF.

This clonotype was detected many times. CDR3: CASSLNGGGNTEAFF. The CDR3 bases are TGTGCCAGCAGTTTAAACGGGGGTGGTAACACTGAAGCTTTCTTT. The chain links TRBV12-3 or TRBV12-4 to TRBJ1-1, with D possibly TRBD1 on 5 matching bases. V lost 2 bases to trimming and J lost 2 bases, with 12 bases between them. The CDR3 has 15 residues.

This clonotype was seen many times. This chain links TRBV2 with TRBJ1-2; D is unresolved. V was shortened by 3 bases and J by 6 bases, with 8 bases between the two germline ends. Germline loops: CDR1 SNHLY, CDR2 FYNNEI. The CDR3 covers 12 residues. DNA of the CDR3: TGTGCCAGCAGTGATGGGGTCGATGGCTACACCTTC. This sequence encodes CASSDGVDGYTF. The full variable domain, completed using reference TRBV2 and TRBJ1-2, is EPEVTQTPSHQVTQMGQEVILRCVPISNHLYFYWYRQILGQKVEFLVSFYNNEISEKSEIFDDQFSVERPDGSNFTLKIRSTKLEDSAMYFCASSDGVDGYTFGSGTRLTVV.

This clonotype was detected many times. The genes are TRBV13 and TRBJ2-5, with unresolved D. The germline gives CDR1 PRHDT, CDR2 FYEKMQ (reference sequence). The CDR3 consists of 14 residues. V lost 5 bases, J lost 2 bases, and 12 bases lay in between. The CDR3 reads CASSPGAFQETQYF. For the CDR3, the DNA is TGTGCCAGCAGCCCGGGCGCATTTCAAGAGACCCAGTACTTC.

This clonotype was counted at least ten times. The rearrangement joins TRBV3-1 to TRBJ2-5, with D possibly TRBD1 on 6 matching bases. Trimming shortened V by 4 bases and J by 0 bases, and 15 bases separated the two germline ends. CDR3 length equals 16 residues. From germline, CDR1 is LGHDT and CDR2 YNNKEL (reference sequence). The CDR3 loop is CASSPGQHTYQETQYF. The CDR3 bases are TGTGCCAGCAGCCCCGGACAGCACACGTACCAAGAGACCCAGTACTTC.

In this sample, this clonotype turned up many times. V gene TRBV11-2 combines with J gene TRBJ2-5; no reliable D call. CDR3 length: 14 residues. Germline values: CDR1 SGHAT, CDR2 FQNNGV. Deletions cut 1 base from V and 2 bases from J, with 8 bases between. Here the CDR3 reads CASSLAPEQETQYF. The CDR3 DNA follows: TGTGCCAGCAGCTTAGCCCCGGAGCAAGAGACCCAGTACTTC.

In this sample, this clonotype turned up many times. The chain is built from TRBV29-1 and TRBJ2-1, with D unresolved. The CDR3 extends over 16 amino acids. CDR1 SQVTM and CDR2 ANQGSEA come from the germline V gene. Trimming took off 5 bases at V and 0 bases at J, with 17 bases between the two ends. In DNA form, the CDR3 reads TGCAGCGTTCAACTCATGAGCCGAGCCTCCTACAATGAGCAGTTCTTC. Amino acid sequence: CSVQLMSRASYNEQFF.

There are a few counts of this clonotype. The rearrangement uses TRBV11-2 and TRBJ2-3; D is ambiguous. Germline CDR1 reads SGHAT; CDR2 reads FQNNGV. The CDR3 spans 15 residues. Trimming shortened V by 2 bases and J by 8 bases, and 17 bases separated the two germline ends. The CDR3, as DNA: TGTGCCAGCAGCTTACTACCGGAACGAGGCAGTACGCAGTATTTT. This codes for CASSLLPERGSTQYF.

The table lists this clonotype with many counts. The chain is built from TRBV12-3 or TRBV12-4 and TRBJ1-2; tentative D call: TRBD1 (5 bases). The CDR3 extends over 12 amino acids. V was pared by 6 bases and J by 7 bases, with 12 bases between. CDR3 nucleotide sequence: TGTGCCAGCAGCCCCGGGGGGTCTGGCTACACCTTC. The encoded protein is CASSPGGSGYTF.

This clonotype was recorded at least ten times. The chain joins TRBV27 to TRBJ2-1; no clear D. CDR1 is MNHEY and CDR2 is SMNVEV in the germline V gene (reference sequence). This CDR3 is built from 16 residues. Trimming took 5 bases from V and 9 from J, leaving 23 bases between them. The CDR3: CASSPASLITRSEQFF. Here the CDR3 DNA reads TGTGCCAGCAGTCCTGCTTCTCTGATTACGCGAAGTGAGCAGTTCTTC.

This clonotype appeared many times. The chain is built from TRBV29-1 and TRBJ2-3; D gene uncertain. This CDR3 has 11 residues. Germline-derived CDR1 and CDR2 are SQVTM and ANQGSEA. V was clipped by 3 bases and J by 1 base, with 2 bases between them. CDR3: CSVDGTDTQYF. In DNA form, the CDR3 reads TGCAGCGTTGACGGCACAGATACGCAGTATTTT.

The chain links TRBV4-3 to TRBJ2-4, with unresolved D. The V end was cut by 0 bases, the J end by 9 bases, with 12 bases between. Germline V CDR1 and CDR2: LGHNA, YSLEER. The CDR3 covers 14 residues. The CDR3: CASSQENEMGIQYF. The DNA of the CDR3 is TGCGCCAGCAGCCAAGAAAACGAAATGGGCATTCAGTACTTC.

The chain couples TRBV30 to TRBJ2-1, with TRBD2 matching over 9 bases. V shed 5 bases and J 6 bases; nucleotides not matched to a gene: 8. The length of the CDR3 is 14 residues. CDR1 GTSNPN and CDR2 SVGIG come from the germline V gene (reference sequence). The DNA of the CDR3 is TGTGCCTGGGGTCAGCGGGAGGTCTTCAATGAGCAGTTCTTC. It is translated as CAWGQREVFNEQFF.

This clonotype came up many times. The V and J genes are TRBV7-9 and TRBJ2-5; tentatively, D is TRBD1 (5 bases). Trimming removed 5 bases from V and 3 bases from J, with 10 bases in between. CDR1 SEHNR and CDR2 FQNEAQ come from the germline V gene (reference sequence). The CDR3 is made up of 13 amino acids. CDR3 protein: CASSHDRKETQYF. The DNA for the CDR3 is TGTGCCAGCAGCCATGACAGAAAAGAGACCCAGTACTTC.

This sequence joins TRBV9 and TRBJ2-1; D gene uncertain. The CDR3 is made up of 15 amino acids. The V gene lost 0 bases and the J gene lost 1 base, with 8 bases spanning the gap. Germline CDR1 and CDR2: SGDLS and YYNGEE. The CDR3 sequence: CASSVGAGSYNEQFF. CDR3 bases: TGTGCCAGCAGCGTAGGGGCAGGTTCCTACAATGAGCAGTTCTTC.

This clonotype was counted many times. This chain joins TRBV7-9 and TRBJ2-1; TRBD2 aligns across 10 bases. In germline, CDR1 is SEHNR, CDR2 FQNEAQ (reference sequence). This CDR3 has 15 residues. Trimming at V came to 5 bases and at J to 4 bases, leaving 5 bases not matched to a gene. This CDR3 reads CASSGLAGDYNEQFF. In DNA form, the CDR3 reads TGTGCCAGCAGCGGTCTAGCGGGGGATTACAATGAGCAGTTCTTC.

In this sample, this clonotype turned up many times. This chain uses TRBV29-1 with TRBJ2-1; possible D gene TRBD2, 5 bases. V was trimmed by 7 bases and J by 5 bases, leaving 9 bases between them. This CDR3 comprises 11 residues. Germline V gene sequence: CDR1 SQVTM, CDR2 ANQGSEA. CDR3 loop: CSARVHNEQFF. Here the CDR3 DNA reads TGCAGCGCGAGGGTGCACAATGAGCAGTTCTTC.

There are a few counts of this clonotype. The V gene is TRBV20-1, the J gene TRBJ2-5, with 10 bases identical to TRBD2. The V and J ends lost 1 base and 5 bases, in that order; junction bases with no gene match: 10. CDR3 length: 16 amino acids. The germline V gene encodes CDR1 DFQATT and CDR2 SNEGSKA (reference sequence). CDR3 amino acids: CSARAFEREGHETQYF. The CDR3 coding sequence is TGCAGTGCTAGAGCCTTCGAGCGGGAGGGCCATGAGACCCAGTACTTC.

This clonotype was seen only a few times. This chain uses TRBV24-1 with TRBJ2-1, with a weak D call TRBD1 (6 bases). This CDR3 is built from 16 residues. Deletions cut 4 bases from V and 3 bases from J, with 15 bases between. Germline lookup yields CDR1 KGHDR and CDR2 SFDVKD. This CDR3 reads CATSDPDRPDYNEQFF. The CDR3, as DNA: TGTGCCACCAGTGACCCCGACAGGCCCGACTACAATGAGCAGTTCTTC.

This clonotype has ten or more counts. The chain carries TRBV4-2 and TRBJ2-3, with D maybe TRBD2 (5 bases). The CDR3 extends over 14 amino acids. V was shortened by 0 bases and J by 4 bases, with 8 bases between the two germline ends. CDR1 is LGHNA, CDR2 YNFKEQ, per germline. DNA of the CDR3: TGTGCCAGCAGCCAAGATCTGCGGGCAGATACGCAGTATTTT. Protein product: CASSQDLRADTQYF.

This clonotype has only a few counts. The chain uses TRBV4-1 and TRBJ2-1; 11 bases map to TRBD2. CDR3 length: 16 residues. Unmatched junction bases numbered 3, after V lost 1 base and J lost 4 bases. Germline CDR1 and CDR2: MGHRA and YSYEKL. The CDR3 reads CASSQGGTSGYNEQFF. In nucleotides, the CDR3 is TGCGCCAGCAGCCAAGGAGGGACTAGCGGATACAATGAGCAGTTCTTC.

This clonotype was detected many times. This rearrangement joins TRBV9 to TRBJ2-1; TRBD2 is a possible D gene (6 bases). The length of the CDR3 is 17 residues. With 4 bases removed from V and 4 bases from J, the gap between germline ends came to 21 bases. Per the germline V gene, CDR1 is SGDLS and CDR2 is YYNGEE. Here the CDR3 reads CASSLGRTAQPYNEQFF. CDR3 nucleotides: TGTGCCAGCAGCTTAGGGAGGACTGCCCAGCCTTACAATGAGCAGTTCTTC.

This clonotype showed up many times. V is TRBV7-9 and J is TRBJ2-7, with a tentative D call TRBD1 (6 bases). The germline V gene encodes CDR1 SEHNR and CDR2 FQNEAQ (reference sequence). The V gene lost 5 bases and the J gene lost 5 bases, with 19 bases spanning the gap. The CDR3 length is 15 residues. The CDR3 nucleotides read TGTGCCAGCAGCCCGAGGGGGTCGCGATACGACGAGCAGTACTTC. This encodes CASSPRGSRYDEQYF. Full variable domain (outside the CDR3, taken from reference TRBV7-9 and TRBJ2-7): DTGVSQNPRHKITKRGQNVTFRCDPISEHNRLYWYRQTLGQGPEFLTYFQNEAQLEKSRLLSDRFSAERPKGSFSTLEIQRTEQGDSAMYLCASSPRGSRYDEQYFGPGTRLTVT.